The rows below give T cell receptor beta chains drawn from one sample of a study of blood T cell repertoires in COVID-19. Libraries were prepared by immunoSEQ multiplex PCR; TCRdb keeps only in-frame clonotypes and omits some of them. Of roughly 170,000 clones listed, roughly 80% were seen once; the top ten hold under 8.5%. The sequencing sample was made of peripheral blood. Receptors originate from a human donor in a cohort sampled during active COVID-19. CDR3s include the opening cysteine and the closing phenylalanine or tryptophan. A D gene is named only where the DNA matches it firmly.

j_call: TRBJ1-2; cdr3_length: 13; d_call: TRBD1; v_call: TRBV19; cdr3_nt: TGTGCCAGTAGTATCCGACAGGGAGATGGCTACACCTTC; cdr3_aa: CASSIRQGDGYTF
j_call: TRBJ1-3; cdr3_length: 13; d_call: TRBD1; v_call: TRBV2; cdr3_nt: TGTGCCACAGGGGGGTCTCTAGGAAACACCATATATTTT; cdr3_aa: CATGGSLGNTIYF
j_call: TRBJ1-3; cdr3_length: 14; d_call: NA; v_call: TRBV7-2; cdr3_nt: TGTGCCAGCAGCTTAGTGCAGTCTGGAAACACCATATATTTT; cdr3_aa: CASSLVQSGNTIYF
j_call: TRBJ2-5; cdr3_length: 17; d_call: TRBD2; v_call: TRBV11-2; cdr3_nt: TGTGCCAGCAGCTCTTGGACTAGCGGGGGACCCCAAGAGACCCAGTACTTC; cdr3_aa: CASSSWTSGGPQETQYF
j_call: TRBJ2-2; cdr3_length: 16; d_call: TRBD2; v_call: TRBV7-3; cdr3_nt: TGTGCCAGCAGCTTAGTCGGGGGGGCCCTCCCCGGGGAGCTGTTTTTT; cdr3_aa: CASSLVGGALPGELFF
j_call: TRBJ2-7; cdr3_length: 15; d_call: NA; v_call: TRBV4-2; cdr3_nt: TGTGCCAGCAGCCAAGAACCCGCAGGGAACTTCGAGCAGTACTTC; cdr3_aa: CASSQEPAGNFEQYF
j_call: TRBJ1-3; cdr3_length: 15; d_call: NA; v_call: TRBV6-5; cdr3_nt: TGTGCCAGCAGTTACAGCGTTAACTCTGGAAACACCATATATTTT; cdr3_aa: CASSYSVNSGNTIYF
j_call: TRBJ1-2; cdr3_length: 12; d_call: NA; v_call: TRBV2; cdr3_nt: TGTGCCAGCAGGGGCCTCAACTATGGCTACACCTTC; cdr3_aa: CASRGLNYGYTF
j_call: TRBJ2-7; cdr3_length: 11; d_call: NA; v_call: TRBV19; cdr3_nt: TGTGCCAGTATGAGCGGCTACGAGCAGTACTTC; cdr3_aa: CASMSGYEQYF
j_call: TRBJ2-7; cdr3_length: 13; d_call: NA; v_call: TRBV2; cdr3_nt: TGTGCCAGCAGTCCCCAACGGGGATCCGAGCAGTACTTC; cdr3_aa: CASSPQRGSEQYF
j_call: TRBJ1-4; cdr3_length: 16; d_call: TRBD1; v_call: TRBV14; cdr3_nt: TGTGCCAGCAGCCCATGGGTCGGGACAGGAAATGAAAAACTGTTTTTT; cdr3_aa: CASSPWVGTGNEKLFF
j_call: TRBJ2-4; cdr3_length: 12; d_call: TRBD2; v_call: TRBV11-3; cdr3_nt: TGTGCCAGCAGCTCCGGGGGGGCAATTCAGTACTTC; cdr3_aa: CASSSGGAIQYF
j_call: TRBJ2-7; cdr3_length: 15; d_call: TRBD2; v_call: TRBV7-8; cdr3_nt: TGTGCCAGCAGCCCGGGGGGGACCCTCTCCTACGAGCAGTACTTC; cdr3_aa: CASSPGGTLSYEQYF
j_call: TRBJ1-4; cdr3_length: 14; d_call: NA; v_call: TRBV2; cdr3_nt: TGTGCCAGCAGCTCGGGGGTGACTAATGAAAAACTGTTTTTT; cdr3_aa: CASSSGVTNEKLFF